What follows are 28 T cell receptor beta chains derived from one specimen sequenced in a study of cytomegalovirus exposure and HLA in healthy donors. The PCR employed 60 Vbeta primers together with 13 Jbeta primers. Profiled with immunoSEQ multiplex PCR; TCRdb holds only in-frame clones, not every one. The data contain over 100,000 clones, 81% of them singletons. The sequenced sample was PBMCs. These receptors were collected from a woman in her 30s in good health and CMV-seronegative.

This clone came up a few times. V is TRBV28 and J is TRBJ2-3; weak D call: TRBD2 (5 bases). The germline V gene has CDR1 MDHEN and CDR2 SYDVKM. There are 14 residues in the CDR3. Trimming stripped 6 bases from V and 4 bases from J, with 14 bases between. CDR3 nucleotides: TGTGCCAGCAGCCGAGGACTGCTCTCAGATACGCAGTATTTT. Its protein is CASSRGLLSDTQYF.

This clone has just one count. Here the CDR3 DNA reads TGTGCCAGCAGCGTCGCGGGACTAGCTTCCCATACGCAGTATTTT. Its translation is CASSVAGLASHTQYF. The genes are TRBV6-4 and TRBJ2-3; 9 bases are shared with TRBD2. Losses at the gene ends were 6 bases for V and 7 bases for J; bases not matched to a gene: 11. CDR1 is MRHNA and CDR2 is SNTAGT in the germline V gene. The CDR3 sequence is 15 residues long.

The chain combines TRBV7-6 with TRBJ1-3; 9 nucleotides agree with TRBD1. Germline loops: CDR1 SGHVS, CDR2 FNYEAQ. The CDR3 covers 17 residues. V shed 0 bases, J shed 3 bases, and the junction held 6 bases outside the gene matches. The CDR3 protein is CASSLAGQGLGGNTIYF. In nucleotides, the CDR3 is TGTGCCAGCAGCTTAGCGGGACAGGGTTTAGGTGGAAACACCATATATTTT.

This chain connects TRBV5-4 to TRBJ2-7; 7 nucleotides line up with TRBD2. Trimming took 4 bases from V and 7 from J; bases not matched to a gene: 17. The germline V gene encodes CDR1 SGHNT and CDR2 YYREEE (reference sequence). CDR3 length: 16 amino acids. DNA for the CDR3: TGTGCCAGCAGCCCTTTGGTAGCGGGTACCTCGCTAGAGCAGTACTTC. Translation gives CASSPLVAGTSLEQYF.

The chain couples TRBV7-2 to TRBJ1-2; the D gene is possibly TRBD1 (6 bases). The CDR3 runs 15 residues. Trimming took off 3 bases at V and 1 base at J, with 12 bases between the two ends. CDR1 and CDR2 (germline): SGHTA, FQGNSA. CDR3 in amino acids: CASSFGTSFNYGYTF. In nucleotides, the CDR3 is TGTGCCAGCAGCTTTGGGACATCGTTTAACTATGGCTACACCTTC.

The gene calls are TRBV5-4 and TRBJ1-1, with D possibly being TRBD1 (5 bases). The CDR3 sequence is 15 residues long. Germline-derived CDR1 and CDR2 are SGHNT and YYREEE (reference sequence). The V end lost 0 bases, the J end lost 1 base, and 10 bases lay between the germline ends. The CDR3 here is CASSLEVGRNTEAFF. CDR3 in DNA: TGTGCCAGCAGCTTGGAGGTGGGGCGGAACACTGAAGCTTTCTTT.

This sequence joins TRBV6-5 and TRBJ1-6; D uncertain. Germline assignment: CDR1 MNHEY and CDR2 SVGAGI. Trimming stripped 6 bases from V and 8 bases from J, with 14 bases between. The CDR3 spans 14 residues. For the CDR3, the DNA is TGTGCCAGCAGCCTTCGGCAGCAGGATTCACCCCTCCACTTT. Translating it yields CASSLRQQDSPLHF.

This chain joins TRBV28 and TRBJ1-2, with 7 bases identical to TRBD1. The germline gives CDR1 MDHEN, CDR2 SYDVKM. J was trimmed by 4 bases and V by 3 bases; bases with no gene match: 8. CDR3 size: 15 residues. The CDR3 nucleotides are TGTGCCAGCAGTTTCCTTGATGGGACAGCCTATGGCTACACCTTC. Its protein is CASSFLDGTAYGYTF.

The CDR3 sequence is CASSYDRGGSYEQYF. The CDR3 coding sequence is TGTGCCAGCAGCTACGACAGGGGGGGCTCCTACGAGCAGTACTTC. The chain has TRBV11-2 and TRBJ2-5; 9 bases map to TRBD1. The DNA end lines up better with TRBJ2-7; the J call may be wrong. This CDR3 contains 15 residues. In germline, CDR1 is SGHAT, CDR2 FQNNGV.

This chain uses TRBV4-1 with TRBJ2-2; D not certain. The germline CDR1 and CDR2 sequences are MGHRA and YSYEKL. Trimming left V 0 bases short and J 8 bases short, with 13 bases between. The CDR3 runs to 15 residues. The DNA for the CDR3 is TGCGCCAGCAGCCAAGAAAGCAGCGCTTCAGGGGAGCTGTTTTTT. Its protein product is CASSQESSASGELFF.

The J gene is TRBJ2-7, the V gene TRBV4-3; D is possibly TRBD1 (7 bases). The germline CDR1 and CDR2 sequences are LGHNA and YSLEER. CDR3 size: 17 residues. The germline V and J ends were trimmed by 2 bases and 5 bases, with 22 bases remaining between them. This CDR3 is CASSQTMSATGRNEQYF. In DNA, the CDR3 is TGCGCCAGCAGCCAAACTATGAGTGCGACAGGGAGGAACGAGCAGTACTTC.

V usage is TRBV19 and J usage is TRBJ2-2; D gene unclear. Germline V lookup: CDR1 LNHDA, CDR2 SQIVND (reference sequence). V was pared by 3 bases and J by 5 bases, with 10 bases between. This CDR3 is built from 14 residues. CDR3 bases: TGTGCCAGTAGTATGAGGTTAACTACCGGGGAGCTGTTTTTT. It translates to CASSMRLTTGELFF.

Turning to this clone: In this CDR3 the conserved last residue, phenylalanine or tryptophan, is missing, so a read error is likely. The chain carries TRBV4-2 and TRBJ2-7; TRBD2 agrees at 8 bases. There are 18 residues in the CDR3. Germline assignment: CDR1 LGHNA and CDR2 YNFKEQ. Trimming cost V 1 base and J 1 base; bases outside gene matches: 12. The CDR3 protein is CASSQGGSGSTLSYEQYL. CDR3 nucleotide sequence: TGTGCCAGCAGCCAAGGAGGCAGCGGGAGTACCCTGTCCTACGAGCAGTACCTC.

This clone was seen a few times. The V call is TRBV21-1, the J call TRBJ1-2. TRBV21-1 is a recognized pseudogene. The CDR3 is 12 residues long. CDR3 region: CASSGGLWGYTF. The CDR3 bases are TGTGCCAGCAGTGGGGGGTTATGGGGCTACACCTTC.

This chain uses TRBV29-1 with TRBJ2-2; D is unclear. The CDR3 spans 14 residues. In germline, CDR1 is SQVTM, CDR2 ANQGSEA. V was shortened by 4 bases and J by 2 bases, with 11 bases between the two germline ends. CDR3 loop: CSVVAGPNTGELFF. The CDR3 region has the DNA TGCAGCGTTGTGGCAGGCCCTAACACCGGGGAGCTGTTTTTT.

The gene calls are TRBV19 and TRBJ2-3; no clear D. With 1 base removed from V and 1 base from J, the gap between germline ends came to 6 bases. Germline CDR1 reads LNHDA; CDR2 reads SQIVND (reference sequence). The CDR3 contains 14 residues. The CDR3 DNA is TGTGCCAGTAGTATAGCGGTCGGCACAGATACGCAGTATTTT. This sequence encodes CASSIAVGTDTQYF. Full variable domain (outside the CDR3, taken from reference TRBV19 and TRBJ2-3): DGGITQSPKYLFRKEGQNVTLSCEQNLNHDAMYWYRQDPGQGLRLIYYSQIVNDFQKGDIAEGYSVSREKKESFPLTVTSAQKNPTAFYLCASSIAVGTDTQYFGPGTRLTVL.

V usage is TRBV6-1 and J usage is TRBJ1-1; 8 positions agree with TRBD1. Germline V gene sequence: CDR1 MNHNS, CDR2 SASEGT. The CDR3 is made up of 14 amino acids. Germline trimming cut 5 bases from V and 3 bases from J; bases unmatched to any gene: 5. The CDR3 DNA reads TGTGCCAGCAGTAAAGACAGGGGAGACACTGAAGCTTTCTTT. Translating gives CASSKDRGDTEAFF.

This chain connects TRBV28 to TRBJ1-4; TRBD1 matches at 10 bases. CDR1 is MDHEN, CDR2 SYDVKM, per germline. This CDR3 spans 15 amino acids. V shed 7 bases and J 9 bases; nucleotides not matched to a gene: 11. The chain's CDR3 is CASIRDRGPGQKLFF. The CDR3 nucleotides are TGTGCCAGCATACGGGACAGGGGCCCCGGGCAAAAACTGTTTTTT.

The chain uses TRBV9 and TRBJ2-7, with 9 bases fitting TRBD1. The CDR3 loop spans 15 amino acids. J lost 3 bases, V lost 2 bases, and 6 bases had no gene match. Per germline, CDR1 SGDLS and CDR2 YYNGEE. Here the CDR3 DNA reads TGTGCCAGCAGCGTCTCCGGGACAGGGCTCTACGAGCAGTACTTC. Its translation is CASSVSGTGLYEQYF.

The V gene is TRBV5-6, the J gene TRBJ2-3; 10 nucleotides match TRBD2. The V and J ends lost 4 bases and 2 bases, in that order; junction bases with no gene match: 7. The CDR3 length is 16 residues. The V gene's germline CDR1 is SGHDT and CDR2 YYEEEE. CDR3 protein: CASSRGSGRDTDTQYF. The CDR3 DNA sequence: TGTGCCAGCAGCCGTGGCAGCGGGAGGGACACAGATACGCAGTATTTT.

J is TRBJ2-1 and V is TRBV4-1, with D perhaps TRBD2 (5 bases). Trimming shortened V by 4 bases and J by 0 bases, and 10 bases separated the two germline ends. This CDR3 region has 15 residues. Per germline, CDR1 MGHRA and CDR2 YSYEKL. The CDR3 region is CASSRRDSSYNEQFF. The CDR3 nucleotides read TGCGCCAGCAGCCGCCGGGATAGCTCCTACAATGAGCAGTTCTTC.

The rearrangement links TRBV19 to TRBJ1-2; D not certain. V lost 4 bases and J 3 bases, leaving 24 bases between the germline ends. Per the germline V gene, CDR1 is LNHDA and CDR2 is SQIVND (reference sequence). CDR3 length: 18 amino acids. The CDR3 bases are TGTGCCAGTAGTAACCGAGCGGTTACACCGTTCGGGTACTATGGCTACACCTTC. It translates to CASSNRAVTPFGYYGYTF.

In its sample, this clone was seen a few times. The V and J genes are TRBV7-2 and TRBJ1-3; perhaps TRBD1 as D (6 bases). CDR1 is SGHTA and CDR2 is FQGNSA in the germline V gene. The ends were cut back, 4 bases at V and 5 bases at J, with 12 bases in the middle. This CDR3 is 14 amino acids long. This chain's CDR3 is CASSSRTARNTIYF. In nucleotides, the CDR3 is TGTGCCAGCAGCTCCCGGACAGCAAGAAACACCATATATTTT.

The J gene is TRBJ2-5, the V gene TRBV6-1; D is undetermined. Germline V gene sequence: CDR1 MNHNS, CDR2 SASEGT. This CDR3 has 14 amino acids. V was clipped by 4 bases and J by 5 bases, with 14 bases between them. CDR3 bases: TGTGCCAGCAGTGCTTCCTCTATCGTCGAGACCCAGTACTTC. This translates into CASSASSIVETQYF.

With respect to this clone: Sequence at one end of the junction differs from germline and may be a read error. The chain recombines TRBV7-9 with TRBJ1-2, with TRBD1 identical over 11 bases. CDR1 and CDR2 (germline): SEHNR, FQNEAQ (reference sequence). The CDR3 length is 17 residues. The chain's CDR3 is CSSSPRTGGEGDYGYTF. As DNA, the CDR3 is TGTTCCAGCAGCCCAAGGACAGGGGGCGAGGGGGACTATGGCTACACCTTC.

This chain connects TRBV28 to TRBJ2-5, with 12 bases identical to TRBD2. Near its end, the DNA agrees better with TRBJ2-7, so the J call may be wrong. The length of the CDR3 is 17 residues. Per germline, CDR1 MDHEN and CDR2 SYDVKM. CDR3 in amino acids: CASSSQKLAGGLYEQYF. The CDR3 nucleotides are TGTGCCAGCAGTTCCCAGAAACTAGCGGGAGGACTCTACGAGCAGTACTTC.

The chain joins TRBV19 to TRBJ1-1; D uncertain. The ends were cut back, 9 bases at V and 10 bases at J, with 21 bases in the middle. There are 13 residues in the CDR3. Germline V gives CDR1 LNHDA, CDR2 SQIVND (reference sequence). The CDR3 here is CASGVGSNGGAFF. The CDR3 DNA follows: TGTGCCAGCGGGGTCGGGTCCAATGGTGGAGCTTTCTTT.

This sequence joins TRBV5-4 and TRBJ1-4; the match to TRBD1 covers 9 bases. J gave up 7 bases and V 5 bases, and 15 bases lay outside the gene matches. Looked up from germline, CDR1 is SGHNT and CDR2 is YYREEE (reference sequence). CDR3 length: 17 residues. This CDR3 is CASRYRRPGQGSEKLFF. CDR3 in DNA: TGTGCCAGCAGATATAGACGCCCGGGACAGGGAAGTGAAAAACTGTTTTTT.